This entry lists 13 T cell receptor beta chains sequenced from one sample in a study of T-cell memory formation after mild COVID-19. MiXCR, run by TCRdb on the 5' RACE reads, gives a single entry per CDR3 protein. The table includes 200,000 to 250,000 distinct CDR3 sequences, around 30% detected once. The sequencing input was PBMCs or a T cell subset sorted from them (not recorded which). Every receptor here comes from an adult woman who had mild COVID-19 (a few samples of this study predate the infection). Cell type and time point are not known.

The chain couples TRBV7-8 to TRBJ1-1; D call uncertain. The CDR3 runs 12 residues. The germline V gene has CDR1 SGHVS and CDR2 FQNEAQ. The V end lost 2 bases, the J end lost 11 bases, and 12 bases lay between the germline ends. CDR3 nucleotide sequence: TGTGCCAGCAGCTTATCGAGGGCCGGGGCTTTCTTT. This gives the protein CASSLSRAGAFF. The full variable domain, its missing parts supplied by reference TRBV7-8 and TRBJ1-1, is GAGVSQSPRYKVAKRGQDVALRCDPISGHVSLFWYQQALGQGPEFLTYFQNEAQLDKSGLPSDRFFAERPEGSVSTLKIQRTQQEDSAVYLCASSLSRAGAFFGQGTRLTVV.

The genes are TRBV20-1 and TRBJ2-4, with TRBD1 matching over 7 bases. CDR1 is DFQATT, CDR2 SNEGSKA, per germline (reference sequence). V lost 6 bases to trimming and J lost 0 bases; unmatched junction nucleotides: 8. This CDR3 is built from 15 residues. CDR3 residues: CSAPQGNLAKNIQYF. The CDR3 DNA is TGCAGTGCCCCACAGGGGAACTTAGCCAAAAACATTCAGTACTTC.

J is TRBJ2-7 and V is TRBV2; possible D gene TRBD2, 7 bases. This CDR3 has 15 amino acids. Germline lookup yields CDR1 SNHLY and CDR2 FYNNEI. Trimming removed 7 bases from V and 2 bases from J, with 18 bases in between. In DNA, the CDR3 is TGTGCCAGCAACCTGGGGGGGACAACCCCCTACGAGCAGTACTTC. Amino acid sequence: CASNLGGTTPYEQYF.

This clonotype was seen a handful of times. This CDR3 reads CASSTLGVITNEQFF. In DNA form, the CDR3 reads TGTGCCAGCAGTACATTAGGCGTTATTACAAATGAGCAGTTCTTC. The rearrangement links TRBV12-3 or TRBV12-4 to TRBJ2-1; D ambiguous. Trimming took off 5 bases at V and 7 bases at J, with 18 bases between the two ends. The CDR3 is 15 residues long.

This rearrangement joins TRBV30 to TRBJ1-1; weak D call: TRBD1 (5 bases). Germline V gene data show CDR1 as GTSNPN and CDR2 as SVGIG (reference sequence). The CDR3 is made up of 13 amino acids. Trimming took 2 bases from V and 5 from J, leaving 12 bases between them. CDR3 nucleotides: TGTGCCTGGAGTCCCGGGGGGAGGACTGAAGCTTTCTTT. It yields the protein CAWSPGGRTEAFF.

A single count supports this clonotype. The gene calls are TRBV5-1 and TRBJ1-2; 8 nucleotides match TRBD1. The CDR3 consists of 14 residues. Germline-derived CDR1 and CDR2 are SGHRS and YFSETQ. J gave up 4 bases and V 7 bases, and 9 bases lay outside the gene matches. The CDR3 DNA reads TGCGCCAGCGCACGCAGGGGGCAGGTCTATGGCTACACCTTC. Translated, it gives CASARRGQVYGYTF.

The gene calls are TRBV3-1 and TRBJ2-1; D perhaps matches TRBD2 (7 bases). Germline V gene lookup returns CDR1 LGHDT and CDR2 YNNKEL (reference sequence). The CDR3 runs 16 residues. Deletions cut 1 base from V and 2 bases from J, with 12 bases between. CDR3 residues: CASSQGGLAAYNEQFF. The CDR3 region has the DNA TGTGCCAGCAGCCAAGGGGGGCTAGCGGCCTACAATGAGCAGTTCTTC.

This clonotype was detected only a few times. V and J are TRBV6-1 and TRBJ2-7; 7 nucleotides align to TRBD2. Germline CDR1 is MNHNS and CDR2 is SASEGT. This CDR3 contains 14 residues. The J segment lost 4 bases and the V segment lost 7 bases, leaving 10 bases of the junction unmatched. The CDR3 nucleotides read TGTGCCAGCATAATAGGGCTAGCGGCGTACGAGCAGTACTTC. Protein: CASIIGLAAYEQYF.

The V gene is TRBV6-2 or TRBV6-3, the J gene TRBJ2-7; maybe TRBD1 (6 bases). The CDR3 is 13 residues long. With 8 bases removed from V and 0 bases from J, the gap between germline ends came to 11 bases. Germline V lookup: CDR1 MNHEY, CDR2 SVGEGT. The chain's CDR3 is CASRRGASYEQYF. CDR3 sequence (DNA): TGTGCCAGCCGCAGGGGAGCCTCCTACGAGCAGTACTTC.

The chain has TRBV7-9 and TRBJ1-2; D unclear. This CDR3 comprises 15 residues. Trimming removed 7 bases from V and 0 bases from J, with 15 bases in between. Germline assignment: CDR1 SEHNR and CDR2 FQNEAQ (reference sequence). The CDR3 here is CASTRPDGPNYGYTF. The CDR3 DNA is TGTGCCAGCACTAGACCGGACGGTCCTAACTATGGCTACACCTTC.

This chain links TRBV7-6 with TRBJ1-2; D call uncertain. The germline V gene encodes CDR1 SGHVS and CDR2 FNYEAQ. The CDR3 consists of 14 residues. Trimming took off 4 bases at V and 0 bases at J, with 9 bases between the two ends. CDR3 protein: CASSSSEANYGYTF. The CDR3 region has the DNA TGTGCCAGCAGCTCAAGTGAGGCTAACTATGGCTACACCTTC.

The CDR3 is CASSFGAWAEAFF. The CDR3 DNA follows: TGTGCCAGCAGTTTCGGGGCCTGGGCTGAAGCTTTCTTT. V is TRBV27 and J is TRBJ1-1; tentative D call: TRBD1 (5 bases). V lost 3 bases, J lost 6 bases, and 11 bases lay in between. Germline loops: CDR1 MNHEY, CDR2 SMNVEV (reference sequence). The CDR3 totals 13 residues.

The table lists this clonotype with a few counts. V usage is TRBV4-1 and J usage is TRBJ2-7; a weak D match, TRBD1 (6 bases). This CDR3 is built from 14 residues. Germline loops: CDR1 MGHRA, CDR2 YSYEKL. Trimming left V 4 bases short and J 3 bases short, with 13 bases between. CDR3 DNA sequence: TGCGCCAGCAGCCCTCAGGGGAGAAGCTACGAGCAGTACTTC. Translated: CASSPQGRSYEQYF.